The 29 T cell receptor beta chains below all came from one sample that was sequenced in a study of vaccination and CD4 T cells after COVID-19 (dated by TCRdb to the early 2020s). Antigen specificity for these receptors is unknown. Sample treatment or condition, as interpreted from the label and publication: roughly 10-day PBMC culture with coronavirus spike peptide pools or control peptides (ViraFEST assay). Library method: PCR. Reads for this sample came from an Illumina iSeq 100. DNA from cultured CD4+ T cells was subjected to TCR sequencing with the Oncomine TCR Beta short-read assay at the Johns Hopkins FTIC core. TCRdb itself trimmed the public reads at Q25 with fastp, ran MiXCR and retained productive beta chains. For every CDR3 protein sequence, its rows merge into one entry that carries the most common genes and DNA. The sample table lists 15,000 or so distinct CDR3 sequences, about 30% of them with a count of one. Of the sample, 20% to 25% falls within the top ten clones.

Sequencing was carried out using cultured CD4+ T cells from blood. All receptors derive from a human donor with COVID-19.

V gene TRBV6-1 combines with J gene TRBJ1-3; a weak D match, TRBD1 (5 bases). V was trimmed by 6 bases and J by 4 bases, leaving 19 bases between them. This CDR3 comprises 16 residues. Per the germline V gene, CDR1 is MNHNS and CDR2 is SASEGT. This chain's CDR3 is CASRTSGLPRGNTIYF. Here the CDR3 DNA reads TGTGCCAGCAGAACCTCGGGACTCCCGCGGGGAAACACCATATATTTT.

In DNA, the CDR3 is TGTGCCAGCAGGGAATCGGGTTCCTATAATTCACCCCTCCACTTT. Translation: CASRESGSYNSPLHF. J is TRBJ1-6 and V is TRBV12-3 or TRBV12-4; D is unclear. The CDR3 extends over 15 amino acids. Trimming left V 6 bases short and J 1 base short, with 10 bases between.

The table lists this clonotype with a few counts. The chain uses TRBV7-9 and TRBJ2-5; 10 bases match TRBD1. V shed 3 bases, J shed 4 bases, and the junction held 2 bases outside the gene matches. This CDR3 is 14 amino acids long. Germline-derived CDR1 and CDR2 are SEHNR and FQNEAQ (reference sequence). CDR3 protein: CASSLTGGRETQYF. Written as DNA, the CDR3 is TGTGCCAGCAGCTTGACAGGGGGCCGAGAGACCCAGTACTTC.

This clonotype came up a few times. For the CDR3, the DNA is TGTGCCAGCAGCTTAGGCCAGGGGAGCTATGGCTACACCTTC. Translating it yields CASSLGQGSYGYTF. The V and J genes are TRBV7-3 and TRBJ1-2, with D maybe TRBD1 (6 bases). Trimming removed 2 bases from V and 4 bases from J, with 11 bases in between. The CDR3 contains 14 residues. Germline V CDR1 and CDR2: SGHTA, FQGTGA.

This sequence joins TRBV19 and TRBJ2-1; D not certain. CDR1 and CDR2 (germline): LNHDA, SQIVND (reference sequence). V was shortened by 4 bases and J by 11 bases, with 15 bases between the two germline ends. The CDR3 has 13 residues. The DNA of the CDR3 is TGTGCCAGTAGTACCCCCGGCCCGAGGAAGCAGTTCTTC. It encodes CASSTPGPRKQFF.

This clonotype showed up just a few times. The chain has TRBV20-1 and TRBJ1-1; D gene ambiguous. V was pared by 4 bases and J by 1 base, with 10 bases between. In germline, CDR1 is DFQATT, CDR2 SNEGSKA (reference sequence). This CDR3 region has 13 residues. The CDR3 loop reads CSAKGSPNTEAFF. The CDR3 nucleotides read TGCAGTGCTAAGGGCAGCCCGAACACTGAAGCTTTCTTT.

This sequence joins TRBV29-1 and TRBJ1-5, with 8 bases identical to TRBD1. V shed 6 bases, J shed 7 bases, and the junction held 11 bases outside the gene matches. CDR3 length: 14 amino acids. The germline V gene encodes CDR1 SQVTM and CDR2 ANQGSEA. The CDR3 DNA is TGCAGCGTGGGGGCTGGACAGGGTAAACAGCCCCAGCATTTT. Translating gives CSVGAGQGKQPQHF.

This chain links TRBV6-9 with TRBJ2-6; TRBD1 matches at 7 bases. Germline CDR1 MNHGY, CDR2 SVAAGI. There are 20 residues in the CDR3. V trimming: 5 bases; J trimming: 0 bases; junction bases outside the gene matches: 16. The CDR3 nucleotides read TGTGCCAGCAGTCCTCCTACCCGACAGGGAATAATCTCTGGGGCCAACGTCCTGACTTTC. It is translated as CASSPPTRQGIISGANVLTF.

The chain is built from TRBV5-1 and TRBJ2-3, with TRBD2 matching 9 bases. V was clipped by 0 bases and J by 3 bases; unmatched bases: 5. The germline V gene has CDR1 SGHRS and CDR2 YFSETQ. CDR3 length: 16 amino acids. CDR3 in DNA: TGCGCCAGCAGCTTGGCCGGCGGGGGGGCGACAGATACGCAGTATTTT. Its protein is CASSLAGGGATDTQYF.

In its sample, this clonotype was seen a few times. The chain is built from TRBV5-4 and TRBJ2-5; D is unresolved. The CDR3 has 12 residues. Per germline, CDR1 SGHNT and CDR2 YYREEE (reference sequence). The V and J ends lost 4 bases and 0 bases respectively, with 4 bases between them. Written as DNA, the CDR3 is TGTGCCAGCAGCCAGGACCAAGAGACCCAGTACTTC. Its protein product is CASSQDQETQYF.

This clonotype occurred a few times. V and J are TRBV6-1 and TRBJ1-4, with a possible D match to TRBD1 (6 bases). V was clipped by 6 bases and J by 8 bases, with 10 bases between them. Germline CDR1 is MNHNS and CDR2 is SASEGT. This CDR3 is 12 amino acids long. In nucleotides, the CDR3 is TGTGCCAGCAGACAGGGTTCCGAAAAACTGTTTTTT. Amino acids: CASRQGSEKLFF.

J is TRBJ2-7 and V is TRBV11-2; no firm D call. V was trimmed by 1 base and J by 3 bases, leaving 4 bases between them. The CDR3 loop spans 12 amino acids. Germline V CDR1 and CDR2: SGHAT, FQNNGV. CDR3 DNA sequence: TGTGCCAGCAGCTTAGCCGGCTACGAGCAGTACTTC. Its translation is CASSLAGYEQYF.

This clonotype was recorded a few times. The chain links TRBV7-9 to TRBJ2-1; D assignment may be TRBD1 or TRBD2 (5 bases each). V lost 5 bases and J lost 9, with 17 bases in between. The V gene's germline CDR1 is SEHNR and CDR2 FQNEAQ (reference sequence). This CDR3 is built from 14 residues. The CDR3 DNA is TGTGCCAGCAGCCCCCGGGACCCCCGTACTGAGCAGTTCTTC. Its translation is CASSPRDPRTEQFF.

The table lists this clonotype with a few counts. The chain combines TRBV24-1 with TRBJ1-2, with TRBD1 matching 8 bases. The CDR3 has 15 residues. Trimming at V came to 3 bases and at J to 5 bases, leaving 7 bases not matched to a gene. Germline V lookup: CDR1 KGHDR, CDR2 SFDVKD. CDR3 residues: CATSDPGQGGYGYTF. The DNA of the CDR3 is TGTGCCACCAGTGATCCCGGACAGGGAGGGTATGGCTACACCTTC.

This clonotype was found a few times. This rearrangement joins TRBV6-1 to TRBJ2-7, with TRBD1 matching over 7 bases. The trim removed 7 bases at V and 6 bases at J, leaving 12 bases unmatched. CDR1 is MNHNS, CDR2 SASEGT, per germline. CDR3 length: 14 residues. The CDR3 loop is CASKKGQVTGEQYF. The CDR3 bases are TGTGCCAGCAAGAAAGGACAGGTTACAGGCGAGCAGTACTTC.

This clonotype was seen a handful of times. This chain links TRBV7-9 with TRBJ2-7; 7 nucleotides line up with TRBD1. From germline, CDR1 is SEHNR and CDR2 FQNEAQ (reference sequence). CDR3 length: 15 residues. The V and J ends lost 1 base and 3 bases, in that order; junction bases with no gene match: 6. CDR3 sequence: CASSLVEQGIYEQYF. CDR3 DNA sequence: TGTGCCAGCAGCTTAGTAGAACAGGGGATCTACGAGCAGTACTTC.

This clonotype was found a few times. J is TRBJ2-2 and V is TRBV6-5; D is undetermined. V lost 5 bases, J lost 0 bases, and 4 bases lay in between. CDR1 is MNHEY, CDR2 SVGAGI, per germline. This CDR3 region has 13 residues. CDR3 protein: CASSHPNTGELFF. CDR3 coding DNA: TGTGCCAGCAGTCACCCGAACACCGGGGAGCTGTTTTTT.

The genes are TRBV9 and TRBJ1-1; D uncertain. CDR1 is SGDLS and CDR2 is YYNGEE in the germline V gene. V dropped 0 bases and J dropped 2 bases, with 8 bases sitting between them. There are 14 residues in the CDR3. The CDR3 loop reads CASSVGGSNTEAFF. The DNA of the CDR3 is TGTGCCAGCAGCGTAGGCGGTTCTAACACTGAAGCTTTCTTT.

This clonotype has a handful of counts. The chain is built from TRBV7-2 and TRBJ1-3; D is ambiguous. In germline, CDR1 is SGHTA, CDR2 FQGNSA. The CDR3 totals 16 residues. Trimming shortened V by 4 bases and J by 0 bases, and 13 bases separated the two germline ends. As DNA, the CDR3 is TGTGCCAGCAGCTCTAGCCCCGACAACTCTGGAAACACCATATATTTT. Protein product: CASSSSPDNSGNTIYF.

The chain recombines TRBV20-1 with TRBJ2-3; 7 bases line up with TRBD2. The CDR3 sequence is 16 residues long. V shed 5 bases and J 0 bases; nucleotides not matched to a gene: 11. CDR1 is DFQATT and CDR2 is SNEGSKA in the germline V gene (reference sequence). The CDR3 bases are TGCAGTGCTCCACCGGCGGGGCGGGGGAGCACAGATACGCAGTATTTT. Protein product: CSAPPAGRGSTDTQYF.

There are a few counts of this clonotype. This chain joins TRBV6-1 and TRBJ1-4; 8 bases are shared with TRBD1. Trimming at V came to 4 bases and at J to 8 bases, leaving 6 bases not matched to a gene. The germline CDR1 and CDR2 sequences are MNHNS and SASEGT. The CDR3 runs 14 residues. CDR3 DNA: TGTGCCAGCAGTGGACAGGGGCGACGCGAAAAACTGTTTTTT. Protein product: CASSGQGRREKLFF.

The chain links TRBV7-3 to TRBJ1-1; D not resolved. Trimming cost V 1 base and J 3 bases, with 6 bases left between them. The CDR3 covers 13 residues. Germline-derived CDR1 and CDR2 are SGHTA and FQGTGA. For the CDR3, the DNA is TGTGCCAGCAGCTTAAGGTGGGACACTGAAGCTTTCTTT. Translated: CASSLRWDTEAFF.

The chain links TRBV11-2 to TRBJ2-7; a weak D match, TRBD1 (6 bases). Germline CDR1 and CDR2: SGHAT and FQNNGV. This CDR3 is 13 amino acids long. Trimming took 5 bases from V and 4 from J, leaving 12 bases between them. In DNA, the CDR3 is TGTGCCAGCAGCGCAGGGGAGTTGTACGAGCAGTACTTC. This encodes CASSAGELYEQYF.

V gene TRBV7-8 combines with J gene TRBJ1-2; D not resolved. The CDR3 totals 14 residues. CDR1 SGHVS and CDR2 FQNEAQ come from the germline V gene. The V end lost 2 bases, the J end lost 1 base, and 8 bases lay between the germline ends. The CDR3 sequence: CASSLSAFNYGYTF. In DNA form, the CDR3 reads TGTGCCAGCAGCTTATCAGCCTTTAACTATGGCTACACCTTC.

This clonotype occurred a few times. The chain couples TRBV20-1 to TRBJ2-5, with 11 bases fitting TRBD2. The V segment lost 0 bases and the J segment 5 bases; nucleotides outside the gene matches: 14. The CDR3 is made up of 18 amino acids. Germline V CDR1 and CDR2: DFQATT, SNEGSKA (reference sequence). DNA of the CDR3: TGCAGTGCTAGAGACCCCGCTAGACTAGCGGGGCTGCTGGAGACCCAGTACTTC. Its translation is CSARDPARLAGLLETQYF.

The V and J genes are TRBV7-2 and TRBJ1-1, with D tentatively TRBD1 (5 bases). V shed 5 bases and J shed 1 base, with 8 bases lying between them. This CDR3 region has 13 residues. CDR1 is SGHTA and CDR2 is FQGNSA in the germline V gene. The DNA for the CDR3 is TGTGCCAGCAGCGCAGGACAGAACACTGAAGCTTTCTTT. This gives the protein CASSAGQNTEAFF.

This clonotype was observed a few times. The chain links TRBV7-2 to TRBJ2-3; 8 bases are a match to TRBD2. V was clipped by 4 bases and J by 2 bases; unmatched bases: 14. The germline V gene encodes CDR1 SGHTA and CDR2 FQGNSA. This CDR3 contains 18 residues. DNA of the CDR3: TGTGCCAGCAGCTCCCCCAGACGTCCGGGGGGGTCCACAGATACGCAGTATTTT. It is translated as CASSSPRRPGGSTDTQYF. The full variable domain, in which reference TRBV7-2 and TRBJ2-3 provide the parts outside the CDR3, is GAGVSQSPSNKVTEKGKDVELRCDPISGHTALYWYRQSLGQGLEFLIYFQGNSAPDKSGLPSDRFSAERTGGSVSTLTIQRTQQEDSAVYLCASSSPRRPGGSTDTQYFGPGTRLTVL.

The rearrangement links TRBV6-2 or TRBV6-3 to TRBJ2-1, with D unclear. CDR1 and CDR2 from the germline V gene are MNHEY and SVGEGT. This CDR3 spans 13 amino acids. V gave up 6 bases and J gave up 9 bases, with 15 bases separating them. The CDR3 reads CASSTSPWSEQFF. The CDR3 coding sequence is TGTGCCAGCAGCACTTCCCCTTGGAGTGAGCAGTTCTTC.

The rearrangement joins TRBV9 to TRBJ1-4, with D tentatively TRBD1 (5 bases). Looked up from germline, CDR1 is SGDLS and CDR2 is YYNGEE. The CDR3 totals 14 residues. V was cut by 4 bases and J by 5 bases, with 12 bases left in between. The CDR3: CASSTGTGNEKLFF. The CDR3 DNA follows: TGTGCCAGCAGCACCGGGACGGGAAATGAAAAACTGTTTTTT.